The source of this TCR beta chain is a study of T cell changes during pregnancy in multiple sclerosis (dated by TCRdb to about 2019). With respect to the entire study: In women with multiple sclerosis, the researchers looked at how the T cell repertoire shifted as pregnancy progressed.

Details on this clone: Its antigen remains unidentified. Base qualities are missing; no much larger clone stands one base away.

The protocol used for the library was the immunoSEQ multiplex PCR assay. This immuneACCESS table, as held by TCRdb, lists in-frame sequences with V and J called but not all clones. Of the missing ones, under half trace to an unresolved V gene in checked studies; the others have no known cause. In this sample the table shows over 50,000 clones, around 90% of which occur a single time. The top ten clonotypes cover approximately 1% of the sample. From the germline V gene (reference sequence), CDR1 is MNHEY and CDR2 is SMNVEV. Between the V and J ends, shortened by 6 bases and 7 bases respectively, the junction contains 22 bases. The CDR3 contains 16 residues, cysteine and phenylalanine counted. Just CDR3 DNA is preserved here, 48 bases in frame from base 1.

The rearrangement joined TRBV27 to TRBJ1-3; 5 matching bases give a weak D call of TRBD1. This receptor was obtained from a female donor in good health, enrolled as a control in a pregnancy study. Sequencing was performed on peripheral blood, taken in the first trimester of pregnancy. The nucleotides read TGTGCCAGCAGCTTGGACAAATCCACTGCGGGGAACACCATATATTTT. The resulting protein is CASSLDKSTAGNTIYF.